This T cell receptor beta chain was sequenced during a study of cytomegalovirus exposure and HLA in healthy donors. Study findings and constraints: For TCR beta chains, V- and J-gene trimming was later linked to a missense DCLRE1C variant. In an earlier analysis, most TCR beta V segments were productive about 87% or about 30% of the time.

PCR was performed using 60 Vbeta and 13 Jbeta primers. Measured with immunoSEQ multiplex PCR; TCRdb has only the in-frame clones, and not every one. Of about 270,000 clones in the sample, about 66% were seen once. With regard to this clone: Antigen unknown.

J lost 4 bases, V lost 10 bases, and 20 bases had no gene match. The CDR3 totals 18 residues. Germline values: CDR1 ENHRY, CDR2 SYGVKD. V usage is TRBV10-3 and J usage is TRBJ2-1, with 9 bases identical to TRBD2. The sample consisted of PBMCs. This sequence was found in a female donor in good health and CMV-seronegative. The CDR3 spells CATIARASGTVDYNEQFF. For the CDR3, the DNA is TGTGCCACCATTGCCCGGGCTAGCGGGACGGTGGATTACAATGAGCAGTTCTTC.